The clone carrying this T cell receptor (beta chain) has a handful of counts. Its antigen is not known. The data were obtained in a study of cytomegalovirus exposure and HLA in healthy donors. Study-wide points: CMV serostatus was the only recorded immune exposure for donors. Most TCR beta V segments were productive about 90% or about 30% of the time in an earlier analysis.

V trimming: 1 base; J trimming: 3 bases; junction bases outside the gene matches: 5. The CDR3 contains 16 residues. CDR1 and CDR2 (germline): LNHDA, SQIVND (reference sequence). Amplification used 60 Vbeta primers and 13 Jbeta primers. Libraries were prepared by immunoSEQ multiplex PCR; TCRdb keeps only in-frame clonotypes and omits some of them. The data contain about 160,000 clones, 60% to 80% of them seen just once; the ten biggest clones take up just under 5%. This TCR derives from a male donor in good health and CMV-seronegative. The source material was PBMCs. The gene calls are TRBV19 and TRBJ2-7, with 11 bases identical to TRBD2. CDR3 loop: CASSIAPSGGFYEQYF. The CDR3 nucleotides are TGTGCCAGTAGTATAGCGCCTAGCGGGGGGTTCTACGAGCAGTACTTC.